The 2 T cell receptor beta chains below all came from one sample that was sequenced in a study of cytomegalovirus exposure and HLA in healthy donors. PCR amplification relied on 60 Vbeta primers (plus 13 Jbeta primers). This table comes from immunoSEQ multiplex PCR, and its TCRdb copy is limited to in-frame clones, with some not included. The sample holds around 200,000 clones, over 80% seen once. The sequenced material came from PBMCs. These receptors all stem from a man between 35 and 55 years old in good health and CMV-seropositive.

This clone was seen only a few times. This chain connects TRBV2 to TRBJ1-5, with D possibly being TRBD1 (6 bases). CDR3 length: 13 residues. The V end was cut by 5 bases, the J end by 4 bases, with 9 bases between. Germline V gives CDR1 SNHLY, CDR2 FYNNEI. CDR3 sequence reads: CASSSDRNQPQHF. The CDR3 DNA reads TGTGCCAGCAGTTCCGACAGGAATCAGCCCCAGCATTTT. The entire variable domain, with the rest obtained from reference TRBV2 and TRBJ1-5, is as follows: EPEVTQTPSHQVTQMGQEVILRCVPISNHLYFYWYRQILGQKVEFLVSFYNNEISEKSEIFDDQFSVERPDGSNFTLKIRSTKLEDSAMYFCASSSDRNQPQHFGDGTRLSIL.

This clone has only one observation. This chain links TRBV25-1 with TRBJ2-2; possible D gene TRBD1, 6 bases. This CDR3 region has 17 residues. V was shortened by 2 bases and J by 1 base, with 14 bases between the two germline ends. Germline assignment: CDR1 MGHDK and CDR2 SYGVNS. CDR3: CASSEGGHLMNTGELFF. CDR3 in DNA: TGTGCCAGCAGTGAAGGGGGACACCTGATGAACACCGGGGAGCTGTTTTTT.